This entry features one T cell receptor (beta chain) sequence. Its target is unknown. At one of its ends the junction is not consistent with the germline gene, which may arise from a read error. The germline V gene has CDR1 SGHVS and CDR2 FNYEAQ. This CDR3 is 15 amino acids long. This sample is part of a study of T cell repertoires in cytomegalovirus infection. Whole-study context: Recently identified HLA-C-restricted and well-studied HLA-B-restricted CMV epitopes were used. Evidence of both CMV infection and a matching HLA type came from public TCR beta signatures. Points from the study as a whole: There were HLA-C-restricted CMV-specific TCR beta clonotypes dominating the ex vivo response. Summed public TCR beta family frequency identified CMV carriers bearing the relevant HLA.

One entry per CDR3 protein, called by TCRdb with MiXCR from the reads. The table records about 920,000 distinct CDR3 sequences, roughly a third of them present only once. The receptor comes from a human donor in good health (CMV status not recorded). Some clones in this sample may be carry-over from other donors' samples. The starting material was cultured CD8+ T cells from PBMCs, obtained from culture after CMV antigen stimulation. The genes are TRBV7-6 and TRBJ1-1; D ambiguous. The CDR3 spells CASSLAPNMNTDAFF. DNA of the CDR3: TGTGCCAGCAGCTTAGCTCCCAACATGAACACTGATGCTTTCTTT. The full variable domain, completed using reference TRBV7-6 and TRBJ1-1, is GAGVSQSPRYKVTKRGQDVALRCDPISGHVSLYWYRQALGQGPEFLTYFNYEAQQDKSGLPNDRFSAERPEGSISTLTIQRTEQRDSAMYRCASSLAPNMNTDAFFGQGTRLTVV.